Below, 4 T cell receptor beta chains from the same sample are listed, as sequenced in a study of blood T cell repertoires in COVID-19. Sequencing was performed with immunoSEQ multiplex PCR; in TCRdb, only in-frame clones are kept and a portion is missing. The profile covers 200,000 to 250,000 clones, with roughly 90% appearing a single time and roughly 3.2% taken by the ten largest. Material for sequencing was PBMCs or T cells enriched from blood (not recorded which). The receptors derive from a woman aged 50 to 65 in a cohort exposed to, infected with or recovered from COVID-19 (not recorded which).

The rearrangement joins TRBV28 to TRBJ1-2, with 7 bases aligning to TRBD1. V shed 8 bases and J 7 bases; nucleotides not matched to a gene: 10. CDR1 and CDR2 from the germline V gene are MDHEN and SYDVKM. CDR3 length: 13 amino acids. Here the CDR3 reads CASARVGGLGYTF. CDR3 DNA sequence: TGTGCCAGCGCCAGGGTAGGGGGCCTTGGCTACACCTTC.

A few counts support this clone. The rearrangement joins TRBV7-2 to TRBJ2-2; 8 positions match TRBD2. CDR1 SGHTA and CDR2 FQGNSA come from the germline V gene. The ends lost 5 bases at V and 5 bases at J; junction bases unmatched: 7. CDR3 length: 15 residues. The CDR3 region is CASSQSGGVTGELFF. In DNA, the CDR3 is TGTGCCAGCAGCCAAAGCGGGGGAGTTACCGGGGAGCTGTTTTTT. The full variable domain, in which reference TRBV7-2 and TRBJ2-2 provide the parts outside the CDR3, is GAGVSQSPSNKVTEKGKDVELRCDPISGHTALYWYRQSLGQGLEFLIYFQGNSAPDKSGLPSDRFSAERTGGSVSTLTIQRTQQEDSAVYLCASSQSGGVTGELFFGEGSRLTVL.

The CDR3 here is CASSESGPRVYVAFF. Written as DNA, the CDR3 is TGTGCCAGCAGTGAAAGCGGGCCCCGCGTCTATGTGGCTTTCTTT. The genes are TRBV2 and TRBJ1-1; no firm D call. V was shortened by 2 bases and J by 11 bases, with 21 bases between the two germline ends. The germline CDR1 and CDR2 sequences are SNHLY and FYNNEI. The CDR3 covers 15 residues.

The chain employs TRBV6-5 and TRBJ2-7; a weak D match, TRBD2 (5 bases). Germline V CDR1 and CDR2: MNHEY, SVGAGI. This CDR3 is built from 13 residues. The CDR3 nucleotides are TGTGCTAGCGCCAAGATTAGCTCCTACGAGCAGTACTTC. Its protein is CASAKISSYEQYF.